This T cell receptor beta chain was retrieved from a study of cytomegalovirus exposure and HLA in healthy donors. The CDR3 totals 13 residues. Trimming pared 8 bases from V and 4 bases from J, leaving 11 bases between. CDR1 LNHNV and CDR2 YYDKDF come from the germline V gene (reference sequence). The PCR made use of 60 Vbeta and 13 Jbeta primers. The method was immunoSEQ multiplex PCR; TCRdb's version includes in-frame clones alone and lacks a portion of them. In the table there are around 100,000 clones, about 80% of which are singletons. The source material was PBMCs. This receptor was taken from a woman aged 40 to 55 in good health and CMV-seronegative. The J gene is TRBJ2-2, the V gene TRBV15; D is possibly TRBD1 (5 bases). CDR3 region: CATSSGATGELFF. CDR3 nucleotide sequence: TGTGCCACCTCCTCTGGGGCCACCGGGGAGCTGTTTTTT.